Here is one T cell receptor (beta chain) with its context. Its antigen specificity is not known. No much larger clonotype is one base removed from it; base qualities were not supplied. Libraries were prepared through the immunoSEQ multiplex PCR assay. The table was pulled from immuneACCESS by TCRdb, which kept in-frame rearrangements only. Such tables lose some clones; where checked, under half of the loss comes from unresolved V genes, and the rest has no known cause. The sample table contains about 40,000 clones; only one count was recorded for about 87% of them. The top ten clones comprise 1% to 1.5% of the sample. The data are from a study of T cell changes during pregnancy in multiple sclerosis (dated by TCRdb to about 2019). At the level of the whole study: The study looked at changes in the T cell repertoire across pregnancy in women with multiple sclerosis.

Via the germline V gene, CDR1 is MDHEN and CDR2 SYDVKM. After removal of 1 base from V and 0 bases from J, the junction retains 6 bases not matched to a gene. Spanning cysteine to phenylalanine, the CDR3 consists of 17 amino acids. The read is trimmed to its CDR3 DNA, 51 bases read in frame from base 1. The TCR was taken from a female donor with multiple sclerosis, enrolled in a pregnancy study. The chain was built from TRBV28 and TRBJ1-2, with TRBD1 identical over 9 junction bases. The specimen comprised CD4+ T cells from peripheral blood mononuclear cells, sampled in the second trimester of pregnancy. The DNA reads TGTGCCAGCAGTTTATCCGGGACAGGGACTGCTAACTATGGCTACACCTTC. This encodes CASSLSGTGTANYGYTF.